Shown below are 30 T cell receptor beta chains from a single sample sequenced in a study of human T cells and chemical hapten exposure. Time point of the sample: patch test 3, about 24 weeks after DPC sensitization. Regarding treatment: therapeutic diphenylcyclopropenone sensitization with weekly scalp DPC. One entry per CDR3 protein, called by TCRdb with MiXCR from the RACE reads. The profile shows 25,000 to 35,000 distinct CDR3 sequences, 5.8% of them singletons. The sequences come from whole blood, collected in connection with sensitization to the hapten diphenylcyclopropenone (DPC). The receptors come from a man younger than 40 with alopecia areata. Some clones in this sample may be carry-over from other donors' samples.

This clonotype was recorded many times. The rearrangement links TRBV4-2 to TRBJ2-6; 12 bases map to TRBD1. CDR1 is LGHNA and CDR2 is YNFKEQ in the germline V gene. The CDR3 consists of 18 residues. The V and J ends lost 1 base and 2 bases, in that order; junction bases with no gene match: 3. The CDR3 DNA sequence: TGTGCCAGCAGCCAAGGCGGGACAGGGGGCGCTGGGGCCAACGTCCTGACTTTC. This codes for CASSQGGTGGAGANVLTF.

This clonotype is classed as medium-sized. This sequence joins TRBV12-3 or TRBV12-4 and TRBJ1-5, with D tentatively TRBD1 (6 bases). V dropped 3 bases and J dropped 4 bases, with 10 bases sitting between them. This CDR3 region has 14 residues. The CDR3 DNA reads as TGTGCCAGCAGTTTCGGAAGGGGGAATCAGCCCCAGCATTTT. Translation gives CASSFGRGNQPQHF.

This clonotype was observed many times. The chain recombines TRBV11-2 with TRBJ2-5; D uncertain. The germline CDR1 and CDR2 sequences are SGHAT and FQNNGV. The V end lost 5 bases, the J end lost 2 bases, and 9 bases lay between the germline ends. The CDR3 is 13 amino acids. CDR3: CASSGDTQETQYF. The CDR3 coding sequence is TGTGCCAGCAGCGGCGACACACAAGAGACCCAGTACTTC. Full variable domain (rest looked up from reference TRBV11-2 and TRBJ2-5): EAGVAQSPRYKIIEKRQSVAFWCNPISGHATLYWYQQILGQGPKLLIQFQNNGVVDDSQLPKDRFSAERLKGVDSTLKIQPAKLEDSAVYLCASSGDTQETQYFGPGTRLLVL.

This clonotype was recorded at least ten times. This chain links TRBV27 with TRBJ2-7; D may be TRBD1 or TRBD2 (5 bases each). The germline V gene encodes CDR1 MNHEY and CDR2 SMNVEV (reference sequence). With 4 bases removed from V and 2 bases from J, the gap between germline ends came to 27 bases. CDR3 length: 19 residues. CDR3 region: CASSYSLNLPGRSPYEQYF. As DNA, the CDR3 is TGTGCCAGCAGTTATTCTCTAAATCTCCCGGGACGGTCTCCCTACGAGCAGTACTTC.

This clonotype showed up many times. The chain links TRBV18 to TRBJ2-3, with D maybe TRBD1 (6 bases). V lost 2 bases, J lost 0 bases, and 9 bases lay in between. The CDR3 covers 15 residues. CDR1 and CDR2 from the germline V gene are KGHSH and LQKENI. The CDR3 reads CASSPNQGSTDTQYF. The CDR3 nucleotides read TGTGCCAGCTCACCAAACCAGGGGAGCACAGATACGCAGTATTTT.

This clonotype was detected many times. The rearrangement links TRBV11-2 to TRBJ2-1; D is uncertain. The length of the CDR3 is 15 residues. Germline loops: CDR1 SGHAT, CDR2 FQNNGV. V was trimmed by 1 base and J by 5 bases, leaving 12 bases between them. DNA of the CDR3: TGTGCCAGCAGCTTAGGGCTGCGGCCTAACAATGAGCAGTTCTTC. This gives the protein CASSLGLRPNNEQFF.

This clonotype was counted ten times or more. The chain uses TRBV7-2 and TRBJ2-6, with 8 bases fitting TRBD2. Losses at the gene ends were 4 bases for V and 4 bases for J; bases not matched to a gene: 3. This CDR3 region has 15 residues. Germline V gives CDR1 SGHTA, CDR2 FQGNSA. The CDR3 protein is CASSSGGAGANVLTF. The CDR3 region has the DNA TGTGCCAGCAGCTCGGGGGGGGCCGGGGCCAACGTCCTGACTTTC.

In this sample, this clonotype turned up many times. The chain links TRBV5-5 to TRBJ2-1; D is unclear. Germline V gene lookup returns CDR1 SGHKS and CDR2 YYEKEE (reference sequence). The CDR3 consists of 15 residues. The V end lost 6 bases, the J end lost 2 bases, and 15 bases lay between the germline ends. The CDR3 DNA sequence: TGTGCCAGCAAGGTAGTGAGAAGCCCCTACAATGAGCAGTTCTTC. It yields the protein CASKVVRSPYNEQFF.

This clonotype has a count of ten or more. The gene calls are TRBV5-5 and TRBJ1-3; 7 bases line up with TRBD1. The V and J ends lost 0 bases and 6 bases, in that order; junction bases with no gene match: 3. The germline V gene encodes CDR1 SGHKS and CDR2 YYEKEE (reference sequence). The CDR3 spans 14 residues. In DNA form, the CDR3 reads TGTGCCAGCAGCTTGGGACAGGGCGAAAACACCATATATTTT. Its translation: CASSLGQGENTIYF.

This clonotype was observed many times. The chain recombines TRBV25-1 with TRBJ1-4; 7 bases match TRBD1. Germline trimming cut 3 bases from V and 5 bases from J; bases unmatched to any gene: 3. The germline V gene has CDR1 MGHDK and CDR2 SYGVNS. The CDR3 length is 14 residues. This chain's CDR3 is CASSEGQKNEKLFF. DNA for the CDR3: TGTGCCAGCAGTGAGGGACAGAAGAATGAAAAACTGTTTTTT. Supplemented by reference TRBV25-1 and TRBJ1-4, the full variable domain reads EADIYQTPRYLVIGTGKKITLECSQTMGHDKMYWYQQDPGMELHLIHYSYGVNSTEKGDLSSESTVSRIRTEHFPLTLESARPSHTSQYLCASSEGQKNEKLFFGSGTQLSVL.

This clonotype was counted at least ten times. This chain connects TRBV27 to TRBJ1-2; D might be TRBD1 (5 bases). The CDR3 covers 14 residues. Per germline, CDR1 MNHEY and CDR2 SMNVEV (reference sequence). The ends were cut back, 2 bases at V and 4 bases at J, with 11 bases in the middle. CDR3 nucleotides: TGTGCCAGCAGTTTAACAAGGGGTTCCTATGGCTACACCTTC. It specifies CASSLTRGSYGYTF.

This clonotype was observed many times. This chain joins TRBV10-3 and TRBJ1-2; perhaps TRBD1 as D (6 bases). The CDR3 extends over 13 amino acids. The V gene's germline CDR1 is ENHRY and CDR2 SYGVKD. The V and J ends lost 3 bases and 4 bases respectively, with 9 bases between them. The CDR3 loop reads CAISDGGGYGYTF. The CDR3 nucleotides read TGTGCCATCAGTGACGGGGGCGGCTATGGCTACACCTTC.

This clonotype was seen at least ten times. The chain carries TRBV9 and TRBJ2-3, with unresolved D. The V gene's germline CDR1 is SGDLS and CDR2 YYNGEE. Trimming cost V 3 bases and J 4 bases, with 15 bases left between them. The CDR3 extends over 15 amino acids. The CDR3 loop is CASSEDGARSDTQYF. The CDR3 nucleotides read TGTGCCAGCAGCGAGGACGGAGCACGCTCAGATACGCAGTATTTT.

This clonotype came up many times. The chain is built from TRBV30 and TRBJ1-1; D not certain. Germline values: CDR1 GTSNPN, CDR2 SVGIG (reference sequence). V lost 0 bases and J lost 1, with 6 bases in between. The CDR3 has 13 residues. The CDR3 bases are TGTGCCTGGAGTGTACACTCGAACACTGAAGCTTTCTTT. This translates into CAWSVHSNTEAFF.

This clonotype was counted at least ten times. The rearrangement uses TRBV12-3 or TRBV12-4 and TRBJ2-3; 8 bases agree with TRBD1. The CDR3 runs to 15 residues. V gave up 4 bases and J gave up 5 bases; unmatched junction bases: 8. CDR3 bases: TGTGCCAGCAGTTGGGCGACAGGGGCGGGAGATACGCAGTATTTT. This translates into CASSWATGAGDTQYF.

This clonotype has at least ten counts. The gene calls are TRBV5-5 and TRBJ2-1; TRBD1 matches 8 bases. This CDR3 is 15 amino acids long. Germline loops: CDR1 SGHKS, CDR2 YYEKEE (reference sequence). V gave up 0 bases and J gave up 3 bases; unmatched junction bases: 2. DNA of the CDR3: TGTGCCAGCAGCTTGGAGGGGACAGGCTACAATGAGCAGTTCTTC. This codes for CASSLEGTGYNEQFF.

This clonotype was seen ten or more times. V usage is TRBV6-6 and J usage is TRBJ2-5, with D hard to call. Germline V gene data show CDR1 as MNHNY and CDR2 as SVGAGI (reference sequence). The CDR3 is 11 amino acids. V was trimmed by 2 bases and J by 7 bases, leaving 5 bases between them. In nucleotides, the CDR3 is TGTGCCAGCAGTTACGCAGGGACCCAGTACTTC. Amino acids: CASSYAGTQYF.

This chain links TRBV7-6 with TRBJ2-3; D is unclear. The CDR3 loop spans 15 amino acids. CDR1 is SGHVS and CDR2 is FNYEAQ in the germline V gene. V gave up 5 bases and J gave up 0 bases, with 12 bases separating them. CDR3 in DNA: TGTGCCAGCAGCCCGCCGGCGTGCAGCACAGATACGCAGTATTTT. It is translated as CASSPPACSTDTQYF.

At least ten counts were recorded for this clonotype. The genes are TRBV5-1 and TRBJ1-6, with 11 bases that match TRBD1. V trimming: 3 bases; J trimming: 10 bases; junction bases outside the gene matches: 3. CDR1 SGHRS and CDR2 YFSETQ come from the germline V gene. The CDR3 length is 14 residues. CDR3: CASSSGQGESPLHF. CDR3 bases: TGCGCCAGCAGCTCGGGACAGGGGGAATCACCCCTCCACTTT.

This clonotype was found many times. This sequence joins TRBV5-1 and TRBJ2-3; 8 bases are shared with TRBD2. After removal of 1 base from V and 4 bases from J, the junction contained 5 bases not matched to a gene. The CDR3 is 15 amino acids. Germline values: CDR1 SGHRS, CDR2 YFSETQ. The CDR3 loop is CASSLSGAGADTQYF. The CDR3 region has the DNA TGCGCCAGCAGCTTGTCCGGAGCGGGGGCAGATACGCAGTATTTT.

This clonotype came up many times. This rearrangement joins TRBV20-1 to TRBJ1-2, with TRBD1 identical over 10 bases. Unmatched junction bases numbered 6, after V lost 1 base and J lost 7 bases. The CDR3 runs 14 residues. Germline V gene lookup returns CDR1 DFQATT and CDR2 SNEGSKA (reference sequence). In nucleotides, the CDR3 is TGCAGTGCTAGAGGGGGACAGGGGACGACTGGCTACACCTTC. It yields the protein CSARGGQGTTGYTF.

This clonotype showed up many times. The rearrangement uses TRBV4-2 and TRBJ2-2; D not certain. This CDR3 is built from 13 residues. Trimming removed 6 bases at V and 1 base at J, with 6 bases between. Germline CDR1 is LGHNA and CDR2 is YNFKEQ. The CDR3, as DNA: TGTGCCAGCAGTAGGGAGAACACCGGGGAGCTGTTTTTT. Its protein product is CASSRENTGELFF.

Ten or more counts support this clonotype. The CDR3 DNA is TGTGCCAGTAGTCGGGGGGCGGCCCTCACTGAAGCTTTCTTT. It yields the protein CASSRGAALTEAFF. The V gene is TRBV19, the J gene TRBJ1-1; D may be TRBD1 (6 bases). Trimming removed 5 bases from V and 4 bases from J, with 14 bases in between. CDR1 is LNHDA and CDR2 is SQIVND in the germline V gene (reference sequence). This CDR3 is built from 14 residues.

This clonotype was recorded at least ten times. The chain links TRBV6-6 to TRBJ2-2, with D possibly being TRBD1 or TRBD2 (5 bases each). Trimming left V 0 bases short and J 11 bases short, with 13 bases between. The CDR3 loop spans 14 amino acids. The germline CDR1 and CDR2 sequences are MNHNY and SVGAGI (reference sequence). The DNA for the CDR3 is TGTGCCAGCAGTTACTCGAGGAGTGGGGACGAGCTGTTTTTT. The encoded protein is CASSYSRSGDELFF.

This clonotype has a count of ten or more. The V and J genes are TRBV12-3 or TRBV12-4 and TRBJ1-2; 7 bases are a match to TRBD1. This CDR3 contains 14 residues. V shed 3 bases, J shed 6 bases, and the junction held 7 bases outside the gene matches. The CDR3 DNA is TGTGCCAGCAGTTTCACCGGGACAGCACATGGCTACACCTTC. Amino acids: CASSFTGTAHGYTF.

V gene TRBV15 combines with J gene TRBJ1-5; possible D gene TRBD1, 5 bases. V was shortened by 3 bases and J by 1 base, with 10 bases between the two germline ends. The CDR3 is 15 amino acids. Germline CDR1 reads LNHNV; CDR2 reads YYDKDF (reference sequence). The CDR3 DNA reads as TGTGCCACCAGCAGCGGAGGGGTCAGCAATCAGCCCCAGCATTTT. The encoded protein is CATSSGGVSNQPQHF.

This clonotype was seen ten or more times. CDR3 residues: CSARDQYRQRFLTFF. Written as DNA, the CDR3 is TGCAGTGCTAGAGATCAGTATAGGCAGCGATTTTTAACTTTCTTT. The chain carries TRBV20-1 and TRBJ1-1; the D is unclear. Germline V CDR1 and CDR2: DFQATT, SNEGSKA (reference sequence). The CDR3 is made up of 15 amino acids. V gave up 0 bases and J gave up 12 bases, with 23 bases separating them.

This clonotype was observed at least ten times. This chain joins TRBV12-3 or TRBV12-4 and TRBJ2-1; D unclear. Trimming removed 4 bases at V and 6 bases at J, with 19 bases between. The CDR3 contains 16 residues. The CDR3 reads CASSWDLAPPANEQFF. Written as DNA, the CDR3 is TGTGCCAGCAGTTGGGATTTGGCCCCACCCGCCAATGAGCAGTTCTTC.

This clonotype has ten or more counts. J is TRBJ1-1 and V is TRBV2, with a weak D call TRBD1 (5 bases). The V and J ends lost 6 bases and 4 bases respectively, with 6 bases between them. Germline CDR1 is SNHLY and CDR2 is FYNNEI. This CDR3 has 11 residues. CDR3 in amino acids: CASSGATEAFF. The CDR3 nucleotides read TGTGCCAGCAGCGGGGCCACTGAAGCTTTCTTT.

This clonotype was picked up many times. The chain carries TRBV24-1 and TRBJ1-4; D unresolved. Germline lookup yields CDR1 KGHDR and CDR2 SFDVKD. V was shortened by 3 bases and J by 11 bases, with 15 bases between the two germline ends. CDR3 length: 14 residues. CDR3 in DNA: TGTGCCACCAGTGATCCCTCGGACCCTCGGAAACTGTTTTTT. Translation: CATSDPSDPRKLFF.